This TCR beta chain was sequenced in a study of T cell responses to AZD1222 COVID-19 vaccine. Sequencing was performed with immunoSEQ multiplex PCR; in TCRdb, only in-frame clones are kept and a portion is missing. In the table there are about 130,000 clones, 80% to 95% of which are singletons. The germline gives CDR1 MNHEY, CDR2 SMNVEV (reference sequence). The CDR3 is 14 amino acids. Trimming left V 3 bases short and J 5 bases short, with 13 bases between. Sequences were derived from peripheral blood, sampled on day 0 of AZD1222 vaccination. The origin of this receptor is an adult in good health. V usage is TRBV27 and J usage is TRBJ2-5, with D possibly matching TRBD2 (6 bases). In DNA, the CDR3 is TGTGCCAGCAGTTTGGGCGGGGCAAGGGAGACCCAGTACTTC. This translates into CASSLGGARETQYF.